This T cell receptor beta chain emerged from a study of blood T cells in healthy people across ages. CDR3 length: 16 amino acids. Trimming removed 3 bases from V and 4 bases from J; junction bases left unmatched: 12. CDR1 and CDR2 from the germline V gene are DFQATT and SNEGSKA (reference sequence). Next came a second PCR, run for about 6 to 12 cycles, which used a sample-barcoded 5' primer along with a J-beta primer mix. A single record per CDR3 protein comes from TCRdb applying MiXCR to the 5' RACE reads. Among 700,000 or so distinct CDR3 sequences, about 24% were seen once, and the ten largest hold around a fifth.

Input material: blood. This clonotype was obtained from a man in his sixties or seventies in good health. The chain is built from TRBV20-1 and TRBJ1-5, with TRBD1 matching over 7 bases. CDR3 DNA: TGCAGTGCTAGCCGGGCAAACCGGGACAGTAATCAGCCCCAGCATTTT. Amino acids: CSASRANRDSNQPQHF.